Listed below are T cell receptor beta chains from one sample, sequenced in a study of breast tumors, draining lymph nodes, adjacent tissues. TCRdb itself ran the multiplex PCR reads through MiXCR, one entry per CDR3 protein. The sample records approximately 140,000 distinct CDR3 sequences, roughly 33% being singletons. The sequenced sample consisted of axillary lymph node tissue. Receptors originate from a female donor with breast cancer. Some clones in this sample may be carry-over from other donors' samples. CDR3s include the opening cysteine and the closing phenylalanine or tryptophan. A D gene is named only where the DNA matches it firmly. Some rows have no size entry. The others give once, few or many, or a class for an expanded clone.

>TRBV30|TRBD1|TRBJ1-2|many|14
CAWSVQGGSYRYTF
TGTGCCTGGAGTGTCCAGGGGGGCAGCTATCGCTACACCTTC
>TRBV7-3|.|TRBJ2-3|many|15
CASSTQGGMADTQYF
TGTGCCAGCAGCACCCAGGGAGGAATGGCAGATACGCAGTATTTT
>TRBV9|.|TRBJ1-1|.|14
CASSSSTGNTEAFF
TGTGCCAGCAGCTCCTCGACAGGGAACACTGAAGCTTTCTTT
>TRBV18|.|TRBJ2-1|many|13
CASSFDQYNEQFF
TGTGCCAGCTCATTCGATCAATACAATGAGCAGTTCTTC
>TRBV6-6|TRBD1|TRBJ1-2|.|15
CASNGGQGVNYGYAF
TGTGCCAGCAACGGCGGACAGGGAGTCAACTATGGCTACGCCTTC
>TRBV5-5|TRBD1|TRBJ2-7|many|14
CASSLVTGPYEQYF
TGTGCCAGCAGCTTGGTGACAGGGCCATACGAGCAGTACTTC
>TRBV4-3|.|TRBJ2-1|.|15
CASSHFGTHYNEQFF
TGCGCCAGCAGCCACTTCGGGACTCACTACAATGAGCAGTTCTTC
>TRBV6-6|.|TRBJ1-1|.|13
CASSPQGYTEASF
TGTGCCAGCAGTCCACAGGGATACACTGAAGCTTCCTTC
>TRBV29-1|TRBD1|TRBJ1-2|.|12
CSAPGDREGYTF
TGCAGCGCACCCGGTGACAGGGAAGGCTACACCTTC
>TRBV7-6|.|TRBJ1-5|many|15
CASSLGGASNQPQHF
TGTGCCAGCAGCTTAGGCGGAGCGAGCAATCAGCCCCAGCATTTT
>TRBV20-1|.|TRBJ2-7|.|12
CSVSGLSYEQYF
TGCAGTGTTTCAGGTTTGTCCTACGAGCAGTACTTC
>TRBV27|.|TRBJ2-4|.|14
CASSFRQGGSIQYF
TGTGCCAGCAGTTTTAGGCAGGGAGGAAGCATTCAGTACTTC
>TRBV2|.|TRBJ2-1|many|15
CASKAGDLSYNEQFF
TGTGCCAGCAAGGCAGGAGACCTCTCCTACAATGAGCAGTTCTTC
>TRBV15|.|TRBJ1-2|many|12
CATAGSGYGYTF
TGTGCCACCGCAGGTTCGGGCTATGGCTACACCTTC
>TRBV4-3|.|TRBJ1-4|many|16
CASSQDRTAPGEKLFF
TGCGCCAGCAGCCAAGATCGGACGGCTCCAGGGGAAAAACTGTTTTTT
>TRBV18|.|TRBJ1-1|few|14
CASSPNARNTEAFF
TGTGCCAGCTCACCCAACGCGAGGAACACTGAAGCTTTCTTT
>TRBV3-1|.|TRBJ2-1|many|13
CASSQGLIGEQFF
TGTGCCAGCAGCCAAGGCCTTATTGGTGAGCAGTTCTTC
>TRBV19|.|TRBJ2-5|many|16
CASSISGVGSAETQYF
TGTGCCAGTAGTATTAGTGGAGTAGGGTCAGCGGAGACCCAGTACTTC
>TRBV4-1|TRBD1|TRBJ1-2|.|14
CASRKEGQGGGYTF
TGCGCCAGCAGGAAGGAGGGACAGGGGGGTGGCTACACCTTC
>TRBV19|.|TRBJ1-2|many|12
CASSINRFGYTF
TGTGCCAGTAGTATTAACCGTTTTGGCTACACCTTC
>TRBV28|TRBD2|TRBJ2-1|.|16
CASRPGLAGGRNEQFF
TGTGCCAGCAGGCCGGGACTAGCGGGGGGTCGGAATGAGCAGTTCTTC
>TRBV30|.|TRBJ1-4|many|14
CAWSVLLGNEKLFF
TGTGCCTGGAGTGTACTTCTCGGAAATGAAAAACTGTTTTTT
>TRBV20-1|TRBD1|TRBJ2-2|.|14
CSARGTGSTGELLF
TGCAGTGCTAGAGGGACAGGGAGCACCGGGGAGCTGCTTTTT
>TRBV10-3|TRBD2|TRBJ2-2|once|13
CAISQGTSGELFF
TGTGCCATTAGTCAAGGGACTAGCGGGGAGCTGTTTTTT
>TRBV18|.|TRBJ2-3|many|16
CASSPPGRKDTDTQYF
TGTGCCAGCTCACCACCTGGCAGAAAGGACACAGATACGCAGTATTTT
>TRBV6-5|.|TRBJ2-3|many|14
CASTSPQGSDTQYF
TGTGCCAGCACCTCACCCCAGGGGTCAGATACGCAGTATTTT
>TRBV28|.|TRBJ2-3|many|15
CASSLTQGFTDTQYF
TGTGCCAGCAGCCTCACTCAGGGTTTCACAGATACGCAGTATTTT
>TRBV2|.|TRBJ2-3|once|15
CASSAGNFPTDTQYF
TGTGCCAGCAGTGCGGGGAATTTCCCCACAGATACGCAGTATTTT
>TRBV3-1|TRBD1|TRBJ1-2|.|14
CASSHGTGIDGYTF
TGCGCCAGCAGCCACGGGACAGGAATTGATGGCTACACCTTC
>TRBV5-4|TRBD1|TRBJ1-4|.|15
CASSSQTGINEKLFF
TGTGCCAGCAGTTCCCAGACAGGGATTAATGAAAAACTGTTTTTT
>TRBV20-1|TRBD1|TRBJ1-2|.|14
CSADPRDRVYGYTF
TGCAGTGCTGACCCCCGGGACAGGGTCTATGGCTACACCTTC
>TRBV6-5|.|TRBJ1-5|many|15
CASRAGGQRNQPQHF
TGTGCCAGCAGGGCGGGGGGGCAGCGCAATCAGCCCCAGCATTTT
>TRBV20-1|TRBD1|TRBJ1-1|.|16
CSARARQGAMDTEAFF
TGCAGTGCTAGAGCTCGCCAGGGGGCAATGGACACTGAAGCTTTCTTT
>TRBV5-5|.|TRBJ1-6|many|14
CASSTPGLDSPLHF
TGTGCCAGCAGCACCCCCGGGCTAGATTCACCCCTCCACTTT
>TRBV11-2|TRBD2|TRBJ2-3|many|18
CASSLAVRGLAGGDTQYF
TGTGCCAGCAGCTTAGCTGTCCGGGGACTAGCGGGGGGTGATACGCAGTATTTT
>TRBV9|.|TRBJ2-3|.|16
CASSPRGRPATDTQYF
TGTGCCAGCAGCCCCCGGGGGCGCCCCGCCACAGATACGCAGTATTTT
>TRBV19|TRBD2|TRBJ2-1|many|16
CASSRGGGPPYNEQFF
TGTGCCAGTAGCCGGGGGGGGGGACCTCCCTACAATGAGCAGTTCTTC
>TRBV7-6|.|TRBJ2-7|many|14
CASSLESGRREQYF
TGTGCCAGCAGCTTAGAGTCCGGGAGAAGGGAGCAGTACTTC
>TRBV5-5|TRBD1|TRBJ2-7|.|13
CASSPWTGAGQYF
TGCGCCAGCAGCCCATGGACAGGGGCCGGGCAGTACTTC
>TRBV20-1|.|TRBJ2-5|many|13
CSARQGGQETQYF
TGCAGTGCTAGACAGGGGGGGCAAGAGACCCAGTACTTC
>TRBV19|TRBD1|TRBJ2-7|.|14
CASNQGQGAYEQYF
TGTGCCAGTAATCAAGGACAGGGGGCCTACGAGCAGTACTTC
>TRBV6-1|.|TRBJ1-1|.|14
CASSKQGLGTEAFF
TGTGCCAGCAGTAAGCAGGGGCTCGGCACTGAAGCTTTCTTT
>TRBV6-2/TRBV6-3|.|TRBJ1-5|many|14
CASSYQGRSQPQHF
TGTGCCAGCAGTTATCAGGGTAGGTCTCAGCCCCAGCATTTT
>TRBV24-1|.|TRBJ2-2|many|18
CATSDLLSSGRETGELFF
TGTGCCACCAGTGATTTGCTAAGTTCGGGAAGGGAGACCGGGGAGCTGTTTTTT
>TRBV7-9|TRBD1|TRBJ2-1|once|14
CASSRRTGQNEQFF
TGTGCCAGCAGCAGGCGGACAGGGCAAAATGAGCAGTTCTTC